These 19 T cell receptor beta chains share one sample of origin, sequenced in a study of identical twins. TCRdb ran MiXCR on the 5' RACE reads and lists one entry per CDR3 protein. The sample records some 240,000 distinct CDR3 sequences, about 8% being singletons. This sample also belongs to another study, concerning yellow fever vaccine responses in identical twins.

Specimen: CD8+ T cells sorted from blood. These receptors all stem from a woman between 18 and 30 years old in good health.

This clonotype was seen repeatedly, ten times or more. The chain recombines TRBV29-1 with TRBJ2-1, with a weak D call TRBD1 (7 bases). Trimming took off 5 bases at V and 8 bases at J, with 19 bases between the two ends. This CDR3 has 14 amino acids. Per germline, CDR1 SQVTM and CDR2 ANQGSEA. In nucleotides, the CDR3 is TGCAGCGTTATCTCGGAGGGGGCGCGTGATGAGCAGTTCTTC. Translation gives CSVISEGARDEQFF.

This clonotype was seen at least ten times. The V and J genes are TRBV12-3 or TRBV12-4 and TRBJ2-3; D not resolved. The length of the CDR3 is 13 residues. Trimming took off 1 base at V and 4 bases at J, with 6 bases between the two ends. The CDR3 loop is CASSLVWADTQYF. CDR3 sequence (DNA): TGTGCCAGCAGTTTAGTTTGGGCAGATACGCAGTATTTT.

This clonotype showed up many times. V gene TRBV7-9 combines with J gene TRBJ2-7, with 12 bases that match TRBD2. CDR3 length equals 15 residues. After removal of 5 bases from V and 4 bases from J, the junction contained 6 bases not matched to a gene. From germline, CDR1 is SEHNR and CDR2 FQNEAQ (reference sequence). In DNA form, the CDR3 reads TGTGCCAGCAGCCCGGCTAGCGGGAGGGCTTACGAGCAGTACTTC. This gives the protein CASSPASGRAYEQYF.

This clonotype was recorded a few times. V and J are TRBV15 and TRBJ2-7; 7 bases agree with TRBD2. The V gene end was trimmed by 6 bases and the J gene end by 1 base; junction bases not matched to a gene: 3. Germline values: CDR1 LNHNV, CDR2 YYDKDF (reference sequence). The CDR3 totals 13 residues. The CDR3, as DNA: TGTGCCACCAGGGGAGGGGAATCCTACGAGCAGTACTTC. As protein: CATRGGESYEQYF.

In its sample, this clonotype was seen a few times. V is TRBV2 and J is TRBJ2-3, with 11 bases identical to TRBD2. Germline trimming cut 6 bases from V and 5 bases from J; bases unmatched to any gene: 10. Germline V lookup: CDR1 SNHLY, CDR2 FYNNEI. The length of the CDR3 is 16 residues. CDR3 coding DNA: TGTGCCAGCAGCCCGCCCGCTAGCGGGAGGCTAGATACGCAGTATTTT. This codes for CASSPPASGRLDTQYF.

This clonotype was observed a few times. The rearrangement joins TRBV12-3 or TRBV12-4 to TRBJ1-1; 9 positions agree with TRBD1. CDR3 length: 15 residues. V was pared by 3 bases and J by 5 bases, with 7 bases of the junction left unmatched. The CDR3 nucleotides read TGTGCCAGCAGTTTTCCGACAGGGGGTGCGACTGAAGCTTTCTTT. This encodes CASSFPTGGATEAFF.

A few counts support this clonotype. The J gene is TRBJ2-2, the V gene TRBV10-3; D uncertain. V was trimmed by 0 bases and J by 2 bases, leaving 13 bases between them. CDR1 and CDR2 (germline): ENHRY, SYGVKD. The CDR3 is 17 amino acids. CDR3 in amino acids: CAISESLPPGNTGELFF. The CDR3 bases are TGTGCCATCAGTGAGTCCCTCCCCCCAGGCAACACCGGGGAGCTGTTTTTT.

This clonotype was found a few times. The V gene is TRBV11-2, the J gene TRBJ1-5; 10 positions match TRBD1. V lost 5 bases, J lost 0 bases, and 10 bases stayed unmatched. This CDR3 region has 18 residues. Germline CDR1 reads SGHAT; CDR2 reads FQNNGV. CDR3 bases: TGTGCCAGCAGCCAAGGACAGGGGGGGTTTTATAGCAATCAGCCCCAGCATTTT. It specifies CASSQGQGGFYSNQPQHF.

This clonotype came up a few times. The chain couples TRBV5-4 to TRBJ2-1, with 7 bases aligning to TRBD1. CDR1 is SGHNT and CDR2 is YYREEE in the germline V gene (reference sequence). V was clipped by 0 bases and J by 3 bases; unmatched bases: 9. The CDR3 has 17 residues. This chain's CDR3 is CASSLAGETGYYNEQFF. In nucleotides, the CDR3 is TGTGCCAGCAGCTTGGCCGGCGAGACAGGGTACTACAATGAGCAGTTCTTC.

The chain uses TRBV30 and TRBJ2-7, with a possible D match to TRBD1 (5 bases). Looked up from germline, CDR1 is GTSNPN and CDR2 is SVGIG (reference sequence). The CDR3 extends over 14 amino acids. Trimming took 1 base from V and 5 from J, leaving 15 bases between them. For the CDR3, the DNA is TGTGCCTGGAGTGGCGGAGACAGAGTCGACGAGCAGTACTTC. Its protein is CAWSGGDRVDEQYF.

The rearrangement links TRBV7-9 to TRBJ2-1; 11 bases fit TRBD2. Germline-derived CDR1 and CDR2 are SEHNR and FQNEAQ (reference sequence). V was clipped by 4 bases and J by 8 bases; unmatched bases: 10. This CDR3 has 16 amino acids. CDR3 nucleotides: TGTGCCAGCAGCTCAAGGACTAGCGGGCTTGGGGATGAGCAGTTCTTC. Its protein product is CASSSRTSGLGDEQFF.

The table lists this clonotype with a few counts. The chain links TRBV5-6 to TRBJ2-7, with 12 bases lining up with TRBD1. There are 16 residues in the CDR3. V lost 3 bases, J lost 1 base, and 5 bases stayed unmatched. Germline CDR1 reads SGHDT; CDR2 reads YYEEEE. The CDR3 DNA reads as TGTGCCAGCAGCTGGGGGGGACAGGGGGCATCCTACGAGCAGTACTTC. As protein: CASSWGGQGASYEQYF.

This clonotype has just a few counts. The chain combines TRBV29-1 with TRBJ2-3, with a possible D match to TRBD2 (5 bases). The CDR3 length is 14 residues. Trimming shortened V by 3 bases and J by 5 bases, and 15 bases separated the two germline ends. Germline V gene data show CDR1 as SQVTM and CDR2 as ANQGSEA. Here the CDR3 reads CSVEYRGKGDTQYF. As DNA, the CDR3 is TGCAGCGTTGAGTATAGAGGGAAAGGAGATACGCAGTATTTT.

The chain couples TRBV20-1 to TRBJ1-1; D ambiguous. Trimming left V 4 bases short and J 4 bases short, with 13 bases between. Germline V gives CDR1 DFQATT, CDR2 SNEGSKA (reference sequence). The CDR3 extends over 13 amino acids. For the CDR3, the DNA is TGCAGTGCTAAGAGTCTAATAACCACTGAAGCTTTCTTT. Protein: CSAKSLITTEAFF.

This clonotype was seen a few times. This chain joins TRBV19 and TRBJ2-1; the D is unclear. V lost 1 base and J lost 7, with 11 bases in between. The CDR3 runs 14 residues. Germline assignment: CDR1 LNHDA and CDR2 SQIVND (reference sequence). CDR3 loop: CASSIGSEVNEQFF. CDR3 coding DNA: TGTGCCAGTAGTATAGGGTCTGAGGTGAATGAGCAGTTCTTC.

The chain combines TRBV20-1 with TRBJ2-7, with D tentatively TRBD2 (5 bases). The CDR3 totals 14 residues. V was trimmed by 0 bases and J by 0 bases, leaving 9 bases between them. Germline loops: CDR1 DFQATT, CDR2 SNEGSKA (reference sequence). The CDR3 nucleotides read TGCAGTGCTAGAGATCTAGCACTCTCCTACGAGCAGTACTTC. It codes for CSARDLALSYEQYF.

The V call is TRBV6-2 or TRBV6-3, the J call TRBJ2-1; D is uncertain. With 3 bases removed from V and 1 base from J, the gap between germline ends came to 7 bases. The CDR3 runs to 14 residues. CDR1 is MNHEY and CDR2 is SVGEGT in the germline V gene. The CDR3 DNA sequence: TGTGCCAGCAGTTATCTCGGATCCTACAATGAGCAGTTCTTC. This sequence encodes CASSYLGSYNEQFF.

The chain joins TRBV6-2 or TRBV6-3 to TRBJ2-7; D is undetermined. Germline loops: CDR1 MNHEY, CDR2 SVGEGT. V was cut by 4 bases and J by 6 bases, with 22 bases left in between. CDR3 length equals 16 residues. Here the CDR3 reads CASSFLTEPPSVEQYF. The CDR3, as DNA: TGTGCCAGCAGTTTCCTGACGGAGCCCCCAAGTGTCGAGCAGTACTTC.

In its sample, this clonotype was seen many times. This chain links TRBV11-2 with TRBJ2-1, with D perhaps given as TRBD1 or TRBD2 (5 bases each). Trimming removed 0 bases from V and 4 bases from J, with 13 bases in between. CDR1 SGHAT and CDR2 FQNNGV come from the germline V gene. This CDR3 region has 16 residues. The CDR3 reads CASSLEGRASYNEQFF. CDR3 DNA: TGTGCCAGCAGCTTAGAGGGGCGGGCCTCTTACAATGAGCAGTTCTTC.